A selection of T cell receptor beta chains follows, all from one sample in a study of CD8+ T cells in alopecia areata. Clones were sequenced by immunoSEQ multiplex PCR, and TCRdb holds only the in-frame ones, with some missing. Here the sample spans over 200,000 clones, over 60% being singletons. This specimen was CD4+ T cells sorted from blood, taken at week 4, from a patient treated with tofacitinib. The receptors derive from a human donor with alopecia areata. The CDR3 runs from the conserved cysteine through the conserved F or W. D genes are given only for firm matches. Clone size is given for some rows only: seen once, a few or many times, or a class if the clone is expanded.

j_call: TRBJ1-1
d_call: NA
v_call: TRBV30
clone_size: NA
cdr3_aa: CAWSNTLGNTEAFF
cdr3_nt: TGTGCCTGGAGTAACACCCTTGGGAACACTGAAGCTTTCTTT

j_call: TRBJ2-7
d_call: NA
v_call: TRBV29-1
clone_size: few
cdr3_aa: CSVVPRGRGPPYGEQYF
cdr3_nt: TGCAGCGTTGTCCCCAGGGGGAGGGGCCCCCCCTACGGCGAGCAGTACTTC

j_call: TRBJ1-6
d_call: NA
v_call: TRBV5-8
clone_size: NA
cdr3_aa: CASSLAANLHF
cdr3_nt: TGTGCCAGCAGCTTGGCCGCGAACCTCCACTTT

j_call: TRBJ2-7
d_call: NA
v_call: TRBV7-2
clone_size: few
cdr3_aa: CASSLENSYEQYF
cdr3_nt: TGTGCCAGCAGCTTAGAAAACTCCTACGAGCAGTACTTC

j_call: TRBJ1-5
d_call: NA
v_call: TRBV5-4
clone_size: few
cdr3_aa: CASSQDGNQPQHF
cdr3_nt: TGTGCCAGCAGCCAAGATGGCAATCAGCCCCAGCATTTT

j_call: TRBJ1-2
d_call: NA
v_call: TRBV18
clone_size: few
cdr3_aa: CASSPSRDYGYTF
cdr3_nt: TGTGCCAGCTCACCAAGCAGAGACTATGGCTACACCTTC

j_call: TRBJ1-3
d_call: NA
v_call: TRBV14
clone_size: few
cdr3_aa: CASSPYAGAGNTIYF
cdr3_nt: TGTGCCAGCAGCCCCTACGCCGGGGCTGGAAACACCATATATTTT

j_call: TRBJ2-5
d_call: TRBD2
v_call: TRBV4-2
clone_size: NA
cdr3_aa: CASSLTSGETQYF
cdr3_nt: TGTGCCAGCAGCTTAACTAGCGGAGAGACCCAGTACTTC

j_call: TRBJ1-6
d_call: NA
v_call: TRBV7-2
clone_size: NA
cdr3_aa: CASSPQPGPNSPLHF
cdr3_nt: TGTGCCAGCAGCCCCCAACCGGGACCAAATTCACCCCTCCACTTT

j_call: TRBJ1-2
d_call: NA
v_call: TRBV11-2
clone_size: NA
cdr3_aa: CATSGTGYGYTF
cdr3_nt: TGTGCCACCTCTGGGACGGGCTATGGCTACACCTTC